The 23 T cell receptor beta chains below all came from one sample that was sequenced in a study of T cells in tuberculosis. Clones were read by immunoSEQ multiplex PCR, and TCRdb kept only the in-frame ones, dropping some. Of 55,000 to 70,000 clones listed, about 86% are singletons. Thawed, overnight-rested PBMC were stained with GMM-loaded CD1B tetramer, viability dye and anti-CD3, then sorted. C32 glucose monomycolate from Rhodococcus equi was loaded onto the CD1B tetramers. The sequenced sample consisted of CD1b-GMM tetramer-negative cells sorted from PBMCs. These receptors came from an adult woman with latent tuberculosis.

The J gene is TRBJ1-1, the V gene TRBV5-6; D is undetermined. Trimming removed 0 bases from V and 1 base from J, with 13 bases in between. The V gene's germline CDR1 is SGHDT and CDR2 YYEEEE. The CDR3 extends over 16 amino acids. CDR3 sequence (DNA): TGTGCCAGCAGCTTGGGATACGACATTACGAACACTGAAGCTTTCTTT. It specifies CASSLGYDITNTEAFF.

V is TRBV5-1 and J is TRBJ2-3, with D perhaps TRBD1 (6 bases). Germline V CDR1 and CDR2: SGHRS, YFSETQ. The CDR3 consists of 14 residues. The V gene lost 5 bases and the J gene lost 3 bases, with 13 bases spanning the gap. In DNA, the CDR3 is TGCGCCAGCAGTATCCCTACAGGGACAGATACGCAGTATTTT. This gives the protein CASSIPTGTDTQYF. Full variable domain (missing parts from reference TRBV5-1 and TRBJ2-3): KAGVTQTPRYLIKTRGQQVTLSCSPISGHRSVSWYQQTPGQGLQFLFEYFSETQRNKGNFPGRFSGRQFSNSRSEMNVSTLELGDSALYLCASSIPTGTDTQYFGPGTRLTVL.

This rearrangement joins TRBV19 to TRBJ2-5; 7 bases agree with TRBD2. CDR3 length equals 14 residues. With 1 base clipped from V and 7 bases from J, the junction kept 6 bases outside the gene matches. Germline lookup yields CDR1 LNHDA and CDR2 SQIVND (reference sequence). CDR3 DNA: TGTGCCAGTAGTATAGGGAGCGGGGAGGGGACCCAGTACTTC. As protein: CASSIGSGEGTQYF.

This clone is a singleton in its sample. V and J are TRBV9 and TRBJ1-3; D might be TRBD1 (6 bases). The germline gives CDR1 SGDLS, CDR2 YYNGEE. The CDR3 runs 16 residues. V dropped 4 bases and J dropped 0 bases, with 14 bases sitting between them. CDR3 nucleotides: TGTGCCAGCAGCAGGGGGGGGCACTCCTCTGGAAACACCATATATTTT. It is translated as CASSRGGHSSGNTIYF. Based on the CDR3 plus reference TRBV9 and TRBJ1-3, the full variable domain is DSGVTQTPKHLITATGQRVTLRCSPRSGDLSVYWYQQSLDQGLQFLIQYYNGEERAKGNILERFSAQQFPDLHSELNLSSLELGDSALYFCASSRGGHSSGNTIYFGEGSWLTVV.

The V gene is TRBV11-2, the J gene TRBJ2-7, with 8 nucleotides matching TRBD1. There are 14 residues in the CDR3. From germline, CDR1 is SGHAT and CDR2 FQNNGV. The junction had 5 bases not matched to a gene; V was cut back by 3 bases and J by 4 bases. CDR3: CASSFGQGLYEQYF. The CDR3 DNA reads as TGTGCCAGCAGCTTTGGACAGGGCTTATACGAGCAGTACTTC.

The chain carries TRBV5-4 and TRBJ2-7, with TRBD1 matching 8 bases. Germline V gene lookup returns CDR1 SGHNT and CDR2 YYREEE (reference sequence). CDR3 size: 16 residues. V lost 4 bases to trimming and J lost 3 bases; unmatched junction nucleotides: 12. The CDR3, as DNA: TGTGCCAGCAGCCAGGGTGGGGACAGGCAGGTCTACGAGCAGTACTTC. Translation: CASSQGGDRQVYEQYF.

This chain joins TRBV7-3 and TRBJ2-3; D uncertain. Germline V gives CDR1 SGHTA, CDR2 FQGTGA. Trimming shortened V by 5 bases and J by 5 bases, and 11 bases separated the two germline ends. CDR3 size: 13 residues. The CDR3 reads CASSLRPQDTQYF. CDR3 in DNA: TGTGCCAGCAGCCTCAGGCCCCAAGATACGCAGTATTTT.

The chain has TRBV5-4 and TRBJ1-2; D may be TRBD1 (6 bases). V was shortened by 0 bases and J by 5 bases, with 20 bases between the two germline ends. The CDR3 has 17 amino acids. Germline V gene data show CDR1 as SGHNT and CDR2 as YYREEE (reference sequence). The CDR3 DNA sequence: TGTGCCAGCAGCTTGGGGGCAGGGACACGAACGAAGTATGGCTACACCTTC. Its translation is CASSLGAGTRTKYGYTF.

The chain recombines TRBV19 with TRBJ2-3; 11 bases match TRBD1. In germline, CDR1 is LNHDA, CDR2 SQIVND (reference sequence). The CDR3 sequence is 16 residues long. V lost 5 bases to trimming and J lost 4 bases; unmatched junction nucleotides: 8. The chain's CDR3 is CASSSPVGQGADTQYF. CDR3 DNA: TGTGCCAGTAGTTCCCCTGTGGGACAGGGGGCAGATACGCAGTATTTT.

This rearrangement joins TRBV4-1 to TRBJ1-1; D is undetermined. Germline CDR1 MGHRA, CDR2 YSYEKL. The V end was cut by 3 bases, the J end by 0 bases, with 8 bases between. The CDR3 is made up of 14 amino acids. The CDR3: CASSHELMNTEAFF. The CDR3 DNA follows: TGCGCCAGCAGCCACGAACTCATGAACACTGAAGCTTTCTTT.

The gene calls are TRBV9 and TRBJ2-7, with 9 bases lining up with TRBD2. After removal of 4 bases from V and 7 bases from J, the junction contained 9 bases not matched to a gene. CDR1 SGDLS and CDR2 YYNGEE come from the germline V gene. CDR3 length equals 14 residues. The CDR3, as DNA: TGTGCCAGCAGCACAGCGGGAGGCCCGCGGGAGCAGTACTTC. Residues: CASSTAGGPREQYF.

This clone was recorded only once. This chain connects TRBV6-1 to TRBJ2-3; the match to TRBD1 covers 7 bases. The J segment lost 2 bases and the V segment lost 6 bases, leaving 5 bases of the junction unmatched. CDR1 is MNHNS, CDR2 SASEGT, per germline. This CDR3 has 14 residues. CDR3 sequence reads: CASRPGQSTDTQYF. In DNA form, the CDR3 reads TGTGCCAGCAGACCGGGACAGTCCACAGATACGCAGTATTTT.

The J gene is TRBJ2-1, the V gene TRBV18, with 10 bases identical to TRBD2. This CDR3 is 16 amino acids long. Germline V gene sequence: CDR1 KGHSH, CDR2 LQKENI. Germline trimming cut 1 base from V and 8 bases from J; bases unmatched to any gene: 8. The CDR3 DNA reads TGTGCCAGCTCACCACAGTCTAGCGGGGGCGCGGATGAGCAGTTCTTC. Amino acids: CASSPQSSGGADEQFF.

The rearrangement uses TRBV6-5 and TRBJ1-1; tentatively, D is TRBD1 (6 bases). Germline values: CDR1 MNHEY, CDR2 SVGAGI. Trimming cost V 6 bases and J 9 bases, with 11 bases left between them. This CDR3 comprises 11 residues. The CDR3 spells CASSRDRKAFF. CDR3 nucleotides: TGTGCCAGCAGCCGCGACAGGAAAGCTTTCTTT.

About this clone itself: At the DNA level, this CDR3 is encoded by other sequences in the same sample as well. The V and J genes are TRBV4-3 and TRBJ1-1; D gene uncertain. In germline, CDR1 is LGHNA, CDR2 YSLEER. Deletions cut 0 bases from V and 7 bases from J, with 15 bases between. CDR3 length: 15 amino acids. The CDR3 spells CASSQDLAWKLEAFF. The CDR3 DNA is TGCGCCAGCAGCCAAGATTTAGCCTGGAAGCTTGAAGCTTTCTTT.

The genes are TRBV11-3 and TRBJ2-7, with TRBD1 matching 9 bases. CDR3 length: 15 amino acids. Germline assignment: CDR1 SGHNT and CDR2 YENEEA. J gave up 6 bases and V 0 bases, and 6 bases lay outside the gene matches. In DNA, the CDR3 is TGTGCCAGCAGCTTAGAGGTCGCGACAGGGGGCGAGCAGTACTTC. This translates into CASSLEVATGGEQYF.

The gene calls are TRBV19 and TRBJ2-2; a weak D match, TRBD2 (5 bases). Germline values: CDR1 LNHDA, CDR2 SQIVND (reference sequence). This CDR3 is 14 amino acids long. V was pared by 9 bases and J by 3 bases, with 14 bases between. The CDR3 DNA reads as TGTGCCAGCCGGGGTTCTTGGGACACCGGGGAGCTGTTTTTT. Translation: CASRGSWDTGELFF.

The chain couples TRBV28 to TRBJ1-2, with 11 bases fitting TRBD1. Looked up from germline, CDR1 is MDHEN and CDR2 is SYDVKM. V gave up 2 bases and J gave up 4 bases; unmatched junction bases: 6. CDR3 length: 16 amino acids. CDR3 in DNA: TGTGCCAGCAGTTTAATGGACAGGGGGCTCGGCTATGGCTACACCTTC. As protein: CASSLMDRGLGYGYTF.

The chain links TRBV27 to TRBJ2-6; no clear D. The CDR3 is 15 residues long. Trimming shortened V by 2 bases and J by 0 bases, and 5 bases separated the two germline ends. In germline, CDR1 is MNHEY, CDR2 SMNVEV (reference sequence). This chain's CDR3 is CASSLLLSGANVLTF. As DNA, the CDR3 is TGTGCCAGCAGTTTACTCCTCTCTGGGGCCAACGTCCTGACTTTC.

This clone has a single count. This chain links TRBV5-1 with TRBJ2-6, with 13 bases identical to TRBD2. The V segment lost 4 bases and the J segment 1 base; nucleotides outside the gene matches: 8. Germline V gene data show CDR1 as SGHRS and CDR2 as YFSETQ. The CDR3 extends over 19 amino acids. The CDR3 is CASSQRTSGSTSGANVLTF. DNA of the CDR3: TGCGCCAGCAGCCAAAGGACTAGCGGGAGTACTTCTGGGGCCAACGTCCTGACTTTC.

The genes are TRBV27 and TRBJ1-6; 11 positions agree with TRBD1. From germline, CDR1 is MNHEY and CDR2 SMNVEV (reference sequence). The CDR3 is 18 residues long. Germline trimming cut 3 bases from V and 11 bases from J; bases unmatched to any gene: 15. The CDR3 DNA sequence: TGTGCCAGCAGTTTTCCCAGGTCTGCAGGACAGGGGGCGGCACCCCTCCACTTT. Its translation: CASSFPRSAGQGAAPLHF.

The chain combines TRBV5-6 with TRBJ2-6; tentative D call: TRBD1 (6 bases). Germline-derived CDR1 and CDR2 are SGHDT and YYEEEE. V was clipped by 3 bases and J by 0 bases, with 10 bases between them. The CDR3 consists of 16 residues. CDR3 nucleotides: TGTGCCAGCAGCTATGGACAGTACTCTGGGGCCAACGTCCTGACTTTC. Translated: CASSYGQYSGANVLTF.

V gene TRBV2 combines with J gene TRBJ2-5; 10 positions agree with TRBD2. CDR1 and CDR2 from the germline V gene are SNHLY and FYNNEI. This CDR3 is built from 17 residues. V lost 5 bases, J lost 5 bases, and 14 bases stayed unmatched. The DNA for the CDR3 is TGTGCCAGCAGTTCCGGGACTAGCGCGTCGGCCAAGGAGACCCAGTACTTC. Translated: CASSSGTSASAKETQYF. Full variable domain (remainder filled in from reference TRBV2 and TRBJ2-5): EPEVTQTPSHQVTQMGQEVILRCVPISNHLYFYWYRQILGQKVEFLVSFYNNEISEKSEIFDDQFSVERPDGSNFTLKIRSTKLEDSAMYFCASSSGTSASAKETQYFGPGTRLLVL.